This TCR beta chain was recorded in a study of T cells after yellow fever vaccination. Germline V gene sequence: CDR1 SGHRS, CDR2 YFSETQ. Trimming stripped 2 bases from V and 4 bases from J, with 15 bases between. This CDR3 is 15 amino acids long. The table lists this clonotype with many counts. Each CDR3 protein is one row after TCRdb ran MiXCR on the 5' RACE reads. This sample has more than 65,000 distinct CDR3 sequences, with around 7.7% found just once. The clonotype originates from a man aged 18 to 30 who received the YFV17D yellow fever vaccine. The material was CD8+ T cells sorted from PBMCs, obtained around 10 days after the first yellow fever vaccination. The rearrangement links TRBV5-1 to TRBJ1-1, with a possible D match to TRBD1 (5 bases). CDR3 DNA sequence: TGCGCCAGCAGCTTTACCCAGGGACTGGGCACTGAAGCTTTCTTT. It codes for CASSFTQGLGTEAFF.